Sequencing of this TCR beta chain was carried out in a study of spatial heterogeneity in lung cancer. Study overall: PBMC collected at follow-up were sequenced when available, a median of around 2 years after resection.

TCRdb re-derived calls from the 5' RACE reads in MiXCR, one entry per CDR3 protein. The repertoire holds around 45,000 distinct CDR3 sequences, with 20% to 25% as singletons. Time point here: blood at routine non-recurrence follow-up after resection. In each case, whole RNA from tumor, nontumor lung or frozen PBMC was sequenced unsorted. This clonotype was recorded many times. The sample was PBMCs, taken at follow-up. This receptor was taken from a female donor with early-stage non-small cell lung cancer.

CDR3 protein: CASSFRLAGGQDTQYF. DNA for the CDR3: TGTGCCAGCAGTTTTAGGCTAGCGGGAGGGCAAGATACGCAGTATTTT. This chain uses TRBV11-2 with TRBJ2-3; TRBD2 agrees at 12 bases. CDR3 length: 16 residues. V dropped 6 bases and J dropped 5; count of bases not matched to a gene: 9. Germline V gene data show CDR1 as SGHAT and CDR2 as FQNNGV.